This T cell receptor (beta chain) was identified in a study of cytomegalovirus exposure and HLA in healthy donors. Study-wide results and limits: There were under 200 TCR beta chains listed as cytomegalovirus-associated.

Profiled with immunoSEQ multiplex PCR; TCRdb holds only in-frame clones, not every one. This table holds fewer than 95,000 clones, less than 95% found once. This clone was counted a single time. Its antigen remains unknown. Germline-derived CDR1 and CDR2 are SGHTA and FQGNSA. This CDR3 contains 13 residues. V lost 5 bases and J 3 bases, leaving 7 bases between the germline ends. The chain carries TRBV7-2 and TRBJ1-4; no clear D. This TCR derives from a woman under 30 in good health and CMV-seronegative. The sequencing sample was made of PBMCs. CDR3: CASSPGANEKLFF. The DNA of the CDR3 is TGTGCCAGCAGCCCCGGGGCTAATGAAAAACTGTTTTTT.